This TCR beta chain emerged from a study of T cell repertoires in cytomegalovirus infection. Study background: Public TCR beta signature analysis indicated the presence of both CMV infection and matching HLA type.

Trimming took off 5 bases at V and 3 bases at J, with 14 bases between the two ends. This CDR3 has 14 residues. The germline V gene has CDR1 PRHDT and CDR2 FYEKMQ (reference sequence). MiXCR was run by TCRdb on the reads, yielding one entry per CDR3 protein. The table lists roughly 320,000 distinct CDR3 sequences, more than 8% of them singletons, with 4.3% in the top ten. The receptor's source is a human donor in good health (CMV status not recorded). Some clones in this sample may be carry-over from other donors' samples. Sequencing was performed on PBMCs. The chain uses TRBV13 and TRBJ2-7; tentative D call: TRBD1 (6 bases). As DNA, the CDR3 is TGTGCCAGCAGCGGTCGGGACATCAACTACGAGCAGTACTTC. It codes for CASSGRDINYEQYF.